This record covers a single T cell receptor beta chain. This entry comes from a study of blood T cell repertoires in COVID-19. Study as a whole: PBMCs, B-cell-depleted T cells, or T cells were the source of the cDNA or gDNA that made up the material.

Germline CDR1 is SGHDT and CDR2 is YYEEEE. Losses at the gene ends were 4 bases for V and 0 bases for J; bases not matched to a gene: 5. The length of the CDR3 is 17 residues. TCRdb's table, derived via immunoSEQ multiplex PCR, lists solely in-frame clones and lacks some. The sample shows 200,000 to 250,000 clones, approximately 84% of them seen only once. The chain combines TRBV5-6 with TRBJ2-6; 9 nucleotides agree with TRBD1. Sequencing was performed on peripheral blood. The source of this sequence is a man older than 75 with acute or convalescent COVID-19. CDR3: CASSPGTGSSGANVLTF. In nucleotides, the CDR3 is TGTGCCAGCAGCCCCGGGACAGGGTCCTCTGGGGCCAACGTCCTGACTTTC.